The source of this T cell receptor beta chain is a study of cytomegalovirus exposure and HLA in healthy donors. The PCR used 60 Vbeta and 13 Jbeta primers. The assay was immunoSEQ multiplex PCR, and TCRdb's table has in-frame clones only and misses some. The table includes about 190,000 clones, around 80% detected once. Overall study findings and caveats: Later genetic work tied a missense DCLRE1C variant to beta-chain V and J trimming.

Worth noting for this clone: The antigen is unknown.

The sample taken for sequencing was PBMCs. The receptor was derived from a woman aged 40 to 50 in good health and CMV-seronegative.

The CDR3 region is CASSLRLAGGGDEQYF. The DNA for the CDR3 is TGTGCCAGCAGCCTAAGACTAGCGGGAGGGGGGGACGAGCAGTACTTC. The chain employs TRBV11-2 and TRBJ2-7, with TRBD2 identical over 14 bases. The length of the CDR3 is 16 residues. V shed 5 bases, J shed 5 bases, and the junction held 8 bases outside the gene matches. Germline V CDR1 and CDR2: SGHAT, FQNNGV.